This T cell receptor (beta chain) was captured in a study of OX40 agonist ivuxolimab in advanced cancers. Study-level information: Patients received the agonistic anti-OX40 (CD134) antibody ivuxolimab. In this trial design, patients received ivuxolimab intravenously at 0.01 to 10 mg/kg every 2 weeks.

As to this clone: What it binds is unknown.

No patient had autoimmune disease or received systemic immunosuppression. Method: immunoSEQ multiplex PCR; TCRdb's copy keeps in-frame clones and lacks some. The sample shows roughly 41,000 clones, around four fifths of them seen only once. The CDR3 covers 14 residues. Germline-derived CDR1 and CDR2 are LNHDA and SQIVND (reference sequence). The ends were cut back, 1 base at V and 1 base at J, with 4 bases in the middle. Study conclusions and caveats: The study observed clonal expansion of CD4+ and CD8+ blood T cells by week 6 at 0.1 to 3.0 mg/kg.

The source of this sequence is an adult with an advanced solid tumor such as melanoma, head and neck, liver or kidney cancer. V and J are TRBV19 and TRBJ2-2; D is unresolved. Here the sequenced sample was CD4+ or CD8+ T cells sorted from blood, taken in a trial of the OX40 agonist ivuxolimab. As DNA, the CDR3 is TGTGCCAGTAGTATAGGGGGGAACACCGGGGAGCTGTTTTTT. This codes for CASSIGGNTGELFF. The full variable domain, with the rest looked up from reference TRBV19 and TRBJ2-2, is DGGITQSPKYLFRKEGQNVTLSCEQNLNHDAMYWYRQDPGQGLRLIYYSQIVNDFQKGDIAEGYSVSREKKESFPLTVTSAQKNPTAFYLCASSIGGNTGELFFGEGSRLTVL.